Sequencing of this T cell receptor (beta chain) was carried out in a study of shared clonotypes between healthy human individuals. Overall study: Donor composition was a couple of women and three men, aged 18 to 49.

Every one of the donors was a Caucasian adult that lived in Nashville, Tennessee. Germline V lookup: CDR1 GTSNPN, CDR2 SVGIG (reference sequence). J gave up 7 bases and V 4 bases, and 9 bases lay outside the gene matches. CDR3 length: 14 residues. Repertoires were generated with immunoSEQ multiplex PCR, while TCRdb's copy carries only in-frame clones and drops some. The table includes about 560,000 clones, around 76% detected once. This clone showed up just once. The material sequenced was PBMCs. The TCR originated in a woman aged 40 to 50 in good health. Some clones in this sample may be carry-over from other donors' samples. The chain couples TRBV30 to TRBJ1-2, with 10 positions matching TRBD1. The CDR3 region is CAWTPGQGCSGYTF. CDR3 sequence (DNA): TGTGCCTGGACCCCGGGACAGGGGTGCTCTGGCTACACCTTC.